This T cell receptor beta chain is from a study of T cells in Graves' hyperthyroidism and ophthalmopathy. This clonotype has just a few counts. The target antigen is unknown. What was amplified from RNA transcripts were TCR beta CDR3 regions. The HTBI primer set drove a first-round RT-PCR of the TCR CDR3. One entry per CDR3 protein, called by TCRdb with MiXCR from the multiplex PCR reads. The sample carries 500,000 or so distinct CDR3 sequences, 17% recorded once. Findings of the study overall: Separation of ophthalmopathy from stable hyperthyroidism was achieved by a 13 V-J model.

The origin of this receptor is a woman between 18 and 29 years old with Graves' ophthalmopathy. Sequencing was done on a sample of blood.

This CDR3 is CASSDDPAWQPQHF. In DNA form, the CDR3 reads TGTGCCAGCAGTGATGACCCCGCATGGCAGCCCCAGCATTTT. The chain employs TRBV6-1 and TRBJ1-5; D is unclear. Germline V gene data show CDR1 as MNHNS and CDR2 as SASEGT. The CDR3 sequence is 14 residues long. The V end was cut by 3 bases, the J end by 7 bases, with 13 bases between.